The sequence of this T cell receptor (beta chain) was determined in a study of post-analysis software for immune sequencing data. General study results and limits: About 5 TRBV segments occurring more often in patients than controls included TRBV5-6, TRBV5-1 and TRBV20-1. When the samples were clustered directly with F measure, those that had been prepared in the same batch showed strong co-clustering.

TCR beta cDNA libraries included unique molecular identifiers. TCRdb re-derived calls from the PCR reads in MiXCR, one entry per CDR3 protein. The sample yields roughly 540,000 distinct CDR3 sequences, less than 40% seen once. CDR3 length: 15 amino acids. Germline-derived CDR1 and CDR2 are SGHTA and FQGTGA. J lost 7 bases, V lost 5 bases, and 8 bases had no gene match. With regard to this clonotype: Its antigen is not identified.

The chain links TRBV7-3 to TRBJ2-3; 11 nucleotides line up with TRBD2. Sequencing input: blood. The receptor comes from a girl aged 2-17 years with multiple sclerosis. CDR3: CASSISGGARYTQYF. The CDR3 DNA reads TGTGCCAGCAGCATTAGCGGGGGGGCCCGGTATACGCAGTATTTT. Together with reference TRBV7-3 and TRBJ2-3, the CDR3 gives the full variable domain: GAGVSQTPSNKVTEKGKYVELRCDPISGHTALYWYRQSLGQGPEFLIYFQGTGAADDSGLPNDRFFAVRPEGSVSTLKIQRTERGDSAVYLCASSISGGARYTQYFGPGTRLTVL.